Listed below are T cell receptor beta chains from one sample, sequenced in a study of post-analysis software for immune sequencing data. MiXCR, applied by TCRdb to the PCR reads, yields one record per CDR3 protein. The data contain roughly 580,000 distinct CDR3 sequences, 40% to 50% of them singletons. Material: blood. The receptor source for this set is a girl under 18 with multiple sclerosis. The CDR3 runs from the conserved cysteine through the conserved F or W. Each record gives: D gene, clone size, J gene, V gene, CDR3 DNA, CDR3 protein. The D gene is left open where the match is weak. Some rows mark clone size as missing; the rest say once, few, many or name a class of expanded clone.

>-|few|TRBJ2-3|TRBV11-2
TGTGCCAGCAGCTTCATGATGACGGCAGATACGCAGTATTTT
CASSFMMTADTQYF
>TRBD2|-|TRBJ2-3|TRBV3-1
TGTGCCAGCAGCCAAGACCCTGGACTAGCCAGCACAGATACGCAGTATTTT
CASSQDPGLASTDTQYF
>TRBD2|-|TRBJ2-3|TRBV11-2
TGTGCCAGCAGGACCGGGACTAGCGGGGCTTGGAGCACAGATACGCAGTATTTT
CASRTGTSGAWSTDTQYF
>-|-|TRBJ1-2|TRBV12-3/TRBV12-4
TGTGCCAGCAGAAGGATGGGGAATAACTATGGCTACACCTTC
CASRRMGNNYGYTF
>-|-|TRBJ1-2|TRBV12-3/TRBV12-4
TGTGCCAGCAGCCCCCTTCGAGGATATCAGGGCTACACCTTC
CASSPLRGYQGYTF
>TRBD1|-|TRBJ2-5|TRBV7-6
TGTGCCAGCAGCTTAGCACAGGGGAATGGGGAGACCCAGTACTTC
CASSLAQGNGETQYF
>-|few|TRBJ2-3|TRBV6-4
TGTGCCAGCAGTGACGCGGCAGGGCCCACAGACACGCAGTATTTT
CASSDAAGPTDTQYF
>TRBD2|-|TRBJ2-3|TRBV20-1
TGCAGTGCTAGAGCGCCGGGGACTAGCGGGGTGGGAGATACGCAGTATTTT
CSARAPGTSGVGDTQYF
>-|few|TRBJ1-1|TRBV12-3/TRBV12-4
TGTGCCAGCAGTTCGCAGGAGAACACTGAAGCTTTCTTT
CASSSQENTEAFF
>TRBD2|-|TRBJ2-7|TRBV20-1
TGCAATGCTGCCGTCCGACTAGCGAAATCCTACGAGCAGTACTTC
CNAAVRLAKSYEQYF
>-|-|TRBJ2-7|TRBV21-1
TGTGCCAGCAGCAAAGCCGACCGACCGAGGCACTACGAGCAGTACTTC
CASSKADRPRHYEQYF
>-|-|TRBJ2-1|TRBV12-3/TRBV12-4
TGTGCCAGCATGAGGCCAGGAAGAGGCACCAATGAGCAGTTCTTC
CASMRPGRGTNEQFF
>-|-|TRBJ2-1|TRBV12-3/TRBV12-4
TGTGCCAGCAGAACCTATCGGTTTGGGCAGTTCTTC
CASRTYRFGQFF
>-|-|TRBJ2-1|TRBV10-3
TGTGCCATCAGTGATCACGACAATGAGCAGTTCTTC
CAISDHDNEQFF
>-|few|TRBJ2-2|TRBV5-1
TGCGCCAGCAGCTTGCCCCCCCCGAACACCGGGGAGCTGTTTTTT
CASSLPPPNTGELFF
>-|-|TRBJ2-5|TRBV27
TGTGCCACCGGGGTTCGGGAGACCCAGTACTTC
CATGVRETQYF
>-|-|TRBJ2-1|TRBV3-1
TGTGCCAGCAGCCAAGTCGGTGCATATGGGGATGAGCAGTTCTTC
CASSQVGAYGDEQFF
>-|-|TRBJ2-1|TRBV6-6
TGTGCCAGCAGTTACTGGGGTGATGAGCAGTTCTTC
CASSYWGDEQFF
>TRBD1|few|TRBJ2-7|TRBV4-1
TGCGCCAGCAGCCAAGCCTGGGCGGTGGGACAGGGGGCCTACTACGAGCAGTACTTC
CASSQAWAVGQGAYYEQYF
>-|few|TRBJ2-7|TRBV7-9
TGTGCCAGCAGCTCAATTAGGGAGGAGCAGTACTTC
CASSSIREEQYF
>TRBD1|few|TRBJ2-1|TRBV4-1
TGCGCCAGCAGCCCCCTGACTCCGGGACAGGGGGGGAGCTCCTACAATGAGCAGTTCTTC
CASSPLTPGQGGSSYNEQFF
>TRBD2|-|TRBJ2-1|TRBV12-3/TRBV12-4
TGTGCCAGCATCCTGGGACTAGCGGGAGTTGAGCAGTTCTTC
CASILGLAGVEQFF
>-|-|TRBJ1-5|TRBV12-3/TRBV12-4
TGTGCCAGCAGTTTATGGCTCCTCGAAGGGGTCAATCAGCCCCAGCATTTT
CASSLWLLEGVNQPQHF
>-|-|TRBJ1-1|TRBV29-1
TGCAGCGTGTTTTTGAACACTGAAGCTTTCTTT
CSVFLNTEAFF
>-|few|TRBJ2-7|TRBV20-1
TGCAGTGCTAGCCCCTGGAAAGGGCTTTACGAGCAGTACTTC
CSASPWKGLYEQYF